What follows is one T cell receptor (beta chain) and its context. Vbeta (60) and Jbeta (13) primers were used in the PCR. Only in-frame clones appear in the TCRdb table, and some are missing; sequencing was by immunoSEQ multiplex PCR. Counted here are approximately 160,000 clones, around 80% occurring once; the ten biggest clones make up 1%. Looked up from germline, CDR1 is LNHDA and CDR2 is SQIVND (reference sequence). This CDR3 is 17 amino acids long. V dropped 5 bases and J dropped 4 bases, with 21 bases sitting between them. This sample stems from a study of cytomegalovirus exposure and HLA in healthy donors. Study-level information: Among the 398 genotyped donors, over 70% were placed in the Caucasian-associated ancestry cluster.

This sequence joins TRBV19 and TRBJ2-1; maybe TRBD1 (6 bases). This sequence was found in a woman in her fifties or sixties in good health and CMV-seropositive. The sequencing input was PBMCs. CDR3 DNA: TGTGCCAGTAGTCTCAACCCAGGGGCCCCCCGATACAATGAGCAGTTCTTC. Encoded protein: CASSLNPGAPRYNEQFF.